This TCR beta chain originates from a study of cytomegalovirus exposure and HLA in healthy donors. Details on this clone: Its antigen is as yet unknown.

Broader study findings: Cytomegalovirus-associated TCR beta chains were listed, numbering 150 to 200. A later analysis reported that several of the most significant clusters appeared to be linked to common viral pathogens, among them Epstein-Barr virus. A later examination showed that TCR association rates differed by HLA locus, with DRB1 most and HLA-C fewest.

Donors showed nominal health when sampled, although they likely had unrecorded immune exposures. PCR was performed using 60 Vbeta and 13 Jbeta primers. This table comes from immunoSEQ multiplex PCR, and its TCRdb copy is limited to in-frame clones, with some not included. The sample has 150,000 or so clones, roughly 68% seen once; the top ten hold roughly 10%. The CDR3 runs to 15 residues. V trimming: 8 bases; J trimming: 5 bases; junction bases outside the gene matches: 5. Per germline, CDR1 SEHNR and CDR2 FQNEAQ (reference sequence). The receptor comes from a man younger than 40 in good health and CMV-seropositive. J is TRBJ2-1 and V is TRBV7-9, with 14 bases that match TRBD2. Sequencing used PBMCs. Here the CDR3 DNA reads TGTGCCAGCGGCGCGACTAGCGGGGGGGACAATGAGCAGTTCTTC. Its protein is CASGATSGGDNEQFF. Drawing the rest from reference TRBV7-9 and TRBJ2-1, the complete variable domain is DTGVSQNPRHKITKRGQNVTFRCDPISEHNRLYWYRQTLGQGPEFLTYFQNEAQLEKSRLLSDRFSAERPKGSFSTLEIQRTEQGDSAMYLCASGATSGGDNEQFFGPGTRLTVL.